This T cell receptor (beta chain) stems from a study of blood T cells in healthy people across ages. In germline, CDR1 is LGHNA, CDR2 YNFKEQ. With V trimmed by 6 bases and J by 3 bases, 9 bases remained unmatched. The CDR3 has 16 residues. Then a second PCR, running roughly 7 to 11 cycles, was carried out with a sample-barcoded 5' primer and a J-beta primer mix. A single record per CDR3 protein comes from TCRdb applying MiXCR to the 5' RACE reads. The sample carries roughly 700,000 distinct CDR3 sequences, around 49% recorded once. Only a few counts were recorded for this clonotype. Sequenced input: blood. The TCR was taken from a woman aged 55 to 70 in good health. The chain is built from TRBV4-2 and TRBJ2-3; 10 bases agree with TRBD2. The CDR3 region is CASSLNLAGATDTQYF. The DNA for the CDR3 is TGTGCCAGCAGTCTTAACCTAGCGGGAGCTACAGATACGCAGTATTTT.